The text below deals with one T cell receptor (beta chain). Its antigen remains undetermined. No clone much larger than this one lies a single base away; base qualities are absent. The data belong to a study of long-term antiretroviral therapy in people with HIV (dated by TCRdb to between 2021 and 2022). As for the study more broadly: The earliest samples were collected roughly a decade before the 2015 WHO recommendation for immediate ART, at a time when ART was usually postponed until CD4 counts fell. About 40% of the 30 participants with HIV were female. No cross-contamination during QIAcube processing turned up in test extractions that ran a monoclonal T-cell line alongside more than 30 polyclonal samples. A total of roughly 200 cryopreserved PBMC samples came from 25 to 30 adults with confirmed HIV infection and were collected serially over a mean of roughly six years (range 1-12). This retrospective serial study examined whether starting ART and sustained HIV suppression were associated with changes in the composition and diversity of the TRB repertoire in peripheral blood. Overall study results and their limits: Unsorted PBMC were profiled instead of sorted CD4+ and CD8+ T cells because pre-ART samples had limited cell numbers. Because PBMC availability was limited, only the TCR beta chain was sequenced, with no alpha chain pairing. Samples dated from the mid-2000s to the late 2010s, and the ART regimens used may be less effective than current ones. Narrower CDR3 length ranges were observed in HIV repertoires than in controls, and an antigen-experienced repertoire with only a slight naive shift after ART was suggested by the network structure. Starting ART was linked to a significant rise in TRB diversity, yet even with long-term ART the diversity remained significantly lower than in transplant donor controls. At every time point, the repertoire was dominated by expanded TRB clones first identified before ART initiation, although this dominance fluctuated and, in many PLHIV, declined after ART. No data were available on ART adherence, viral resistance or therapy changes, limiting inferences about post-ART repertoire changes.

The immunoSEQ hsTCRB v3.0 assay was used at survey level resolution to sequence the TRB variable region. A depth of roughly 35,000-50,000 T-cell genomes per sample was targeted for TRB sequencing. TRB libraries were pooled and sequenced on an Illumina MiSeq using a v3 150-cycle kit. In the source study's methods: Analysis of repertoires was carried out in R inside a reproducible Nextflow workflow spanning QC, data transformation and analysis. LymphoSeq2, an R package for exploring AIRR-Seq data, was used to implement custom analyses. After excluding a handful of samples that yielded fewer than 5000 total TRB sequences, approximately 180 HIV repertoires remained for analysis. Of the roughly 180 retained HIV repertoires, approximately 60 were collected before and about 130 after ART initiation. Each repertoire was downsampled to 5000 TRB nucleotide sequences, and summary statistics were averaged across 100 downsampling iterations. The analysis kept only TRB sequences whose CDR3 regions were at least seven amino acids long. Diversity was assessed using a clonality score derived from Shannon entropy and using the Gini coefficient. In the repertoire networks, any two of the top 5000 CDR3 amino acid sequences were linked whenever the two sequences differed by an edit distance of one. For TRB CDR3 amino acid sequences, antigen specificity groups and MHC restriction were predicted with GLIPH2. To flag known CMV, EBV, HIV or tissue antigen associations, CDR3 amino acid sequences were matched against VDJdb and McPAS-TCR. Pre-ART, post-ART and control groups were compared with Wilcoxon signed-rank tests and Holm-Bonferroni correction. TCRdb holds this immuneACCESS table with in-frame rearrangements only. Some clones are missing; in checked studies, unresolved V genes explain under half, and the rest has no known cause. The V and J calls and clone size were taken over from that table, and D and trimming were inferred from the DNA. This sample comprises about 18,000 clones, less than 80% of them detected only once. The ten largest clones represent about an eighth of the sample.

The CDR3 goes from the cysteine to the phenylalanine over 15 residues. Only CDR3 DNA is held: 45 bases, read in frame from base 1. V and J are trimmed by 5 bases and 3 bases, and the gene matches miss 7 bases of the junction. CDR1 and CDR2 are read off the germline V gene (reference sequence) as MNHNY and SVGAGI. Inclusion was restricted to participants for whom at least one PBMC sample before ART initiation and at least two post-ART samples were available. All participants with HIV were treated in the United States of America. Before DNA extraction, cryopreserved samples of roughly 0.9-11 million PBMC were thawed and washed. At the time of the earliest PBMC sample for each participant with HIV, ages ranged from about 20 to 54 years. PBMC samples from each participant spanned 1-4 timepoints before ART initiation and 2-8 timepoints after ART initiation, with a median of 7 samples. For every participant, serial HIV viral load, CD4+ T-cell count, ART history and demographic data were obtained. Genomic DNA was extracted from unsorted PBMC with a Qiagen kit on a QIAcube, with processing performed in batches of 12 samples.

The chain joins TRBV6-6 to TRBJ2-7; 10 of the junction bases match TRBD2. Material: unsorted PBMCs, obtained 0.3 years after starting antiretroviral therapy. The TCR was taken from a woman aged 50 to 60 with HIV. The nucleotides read TGTGCCAGCAGTCCCAAGCTAGCGGGGGTCTACGAGCAGTACTTC. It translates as CASSPKLAGVYEQYF.